This passage covers 21 T cell receptor beta chains from one sample sequenced in a study of blood T cells in healthy people across ages. For the second PCR, which ran for about 6 to 11 cycles, a sample-barcoded 5' primer and a J-beta primer mix were used. One entry per CDR3 protein results from TCRdb running MiXCR on the 5' RACE reads. The data show hundreds of thousands of distinct CDR3 sequences, over 25% seen once. The sample was also linked to a second study, of T cells of mothers and their children.

The specimen was blood. All receptors derive from a boy aged 2 to 10 in good health.

This clonotype showed up just a few times. The V call is TRBV7-9, the J call TRBJ2-5; TRBD2 agrees at 11 bases. Trimming at V came to 6 bases and at J to 0 bases, leaving 3 bases not matched to a gene. The CDR3 runs 15 residues. CDR1 and CDR2 (germline): SEHNR, FQNEAQ (reference sequence). Written as DNA, the CDR3 is TGTGCCAGCAGTTTGGGACTAGCGGACCAAGAGACCCAGTACTTC. As protein: CASSLGLADQETQYF.

The CDR3 DNA sequence: TGTGCCAGCAGTGAAGCTACCCGAGGGGAGCTGTTTTTT. Protein: CASSEATRGELFF. The J gene is TRBJ2-2, the V gene TRBV6-1; no clear D. CDR3 length: 13 residues. Germline assignment: CDR1 MNHNS and CDR2 SASEGT. V was cut by 0 bases and J by 8 bases, with 7 bases left in between.

In its sample, this clonotype was seen a few times. The chain carries TRBV12-3 or TRBV12-4 and TRBJ2-5, with D hard to call. The CDR3 is 15 residues long. Between the trimmed V and J ends, which lost 2 bases and 5 bases, there was a span of 15 bases. The CDR3 protein is CASSLSGERWETQYF. The CDR3 DNA reads TGTGCCAGCAGTTTATCCGGAGAAAGGTGGGAGACCCAGTACTTC.

The chain uses TRBV6-6 and TRBJ1-1; 11 bases agree with TRBD1. This CDR3 contains 16 residues. Trimming cost V 4 bases and J 10 bases; bases outside gene matches: 14. The V gene's germline CDR1 is MNHNY and CDR2 SVGAGI (reference sequence). This chain's CDR3 is CASSSPRDRGVFGAFF. CDR3 sequence (DNA): TGTGCCAGCAGTTCCCCGCGGGACAGGGGGGTTTTCGGAGCTTTCTTT.

In this sample, this clonotype turned up a few times. The chain recombines TRBV10-3 with TRBJ1-6, with a tentative D call TRBD1 (5 bases). Looked up from germline, CDR1 is ENHRY and CDR2 is SYGVKD. V lost 10 bases to trimming and J lost 10 bases, with 20 bases between them. This CDR3 has 14 residues. CDR3 bases: TGTGCCACGGAGGAGGGGCAGTCAGGCTCACCCCTCCACTTT. Translation gives CATEEGQSGSPLHF.

The chain combines TRBV6-5 with TRBJ2-7, with TRBD2 identical over 10 bases. The DNA matches TRBJ2-1 better at its end, which makes the J call doubtful. The CDR3 spans 14 residues. The germline gives CDR1 MNHEY, CDR2 SVGAGI. The CDR3 bases are TGTGCCAGCAGTTACCTAGCGGGAGAGGTTGAGCAGTTCTTC. Its protein is CASSYLAGEVEQFF.

This chain connects TRBV7-2 to TRBJ1-2; no definite D call. The ends were cut back, 5 bases at V and 4 bases at J, with 17 bases in the middle. CDR1 and CDR2 (germline): SGHTA, FQGNSA. CDR3 length: 15 amino acids. The CDR3 here is CASSISEGVGYGYTF. In nucleotides, the CDR3 is TGTGCCAGCAGCATTAGCGAGGGCGTCGGCTATGGCTACACCTTC.

The chain recombines TRBV7-2 with TRBJ2-3; tentatively, D is TRBD2 (5 bases). The V end was cut by 4 bases, the J end by 5 bases, with 10 bases between. The CDR3 spans 13 residues. The germline CDR1 and CDR2 sequences are SGHTA and FQGNSA. As DNA, the CDR3 is TGTGCCAGCAGCTCAACTAGGAGAGATACGCAGTATTTT. The encoded protein is CASSSTRRDTQYF.

The chain has TRBV20-1 and TRBJ2-2, with TRBD2 matching over 12 bases. With V trimmed by 0 bases and J by 3 bases, 2 bases remained unmatched. Germline V gives CDR1 DFQATT, CDR2 SNEGSKA (reference sequence). CDR3 length: 16 amino acids. CDR3 loop: CSARELAGGDTGELFF. CDR3 DNA sequence: TGCAGTGCTAGAGAGCTAGCGGGGGGGGACACCGGGGAGCTGTTTTTT.

This clonotype was seen a few times. The chain carries TRBV18 and TRBJ1-4; D is uncertain. V was clipped by 3 bases and J by 8 bases, with 10 bases between them. Germline V gene lookup returns CDR1 KGHSH and CDR2 LQKENI. This CDR3 is built from 13 residues. The CDR3 loop is CASSPGLREKLFF. CDR3 nucleotides: TGTGCCAGCTCACCGGGCCTCAGGGAAAAACTGTTTTTT.

This chain joins TRBV5-1 and TRBJ2-7; D remains unclear. Looked up from germline, CDR1 is SGHRS and CDR2 is YFSETQ. This CDR3 has 12 residues. The V end lost 1 base, the J end lost 4 bases, and 6 bases lay between the germline ends. In DNA, the CDR3 is TGCGCCAGCAGCTTGAAGTCATACGAGCAGTACTTC. As protein: CASSLKSYEQYF.

This clonotype was seen a few times. This rearrangement joins TRBV6-6 to TRBJ2-5, with D perhaps matching TRBD1 (6 bases). Trimming took off 7 bases at V and 5 bases at J, with 14 bases between the two ends. The CDR3 loop spans 13 amino acids. CDR1 MNHNY and CDR2 SVGAGI come from the germline V gene (reference sequence). The CDR3 sequence is CASTLVGAETQYF. The CDR3 coding sequence is TGTGCCAGCACATTAGTGGGGGCGGAGACCCAGTACTTC.

The chain carries TRBV20-1 and TRBJ2-2; D may correspond to TRBD1 or TRBD2 (6 bases each). The CDR3 runs to 15 residues. Trimming left V 1 base short and J 7 bases short, with 16 bases between. The germline V gene has CDR1 DFQATT and CDR2 SNEGSKA (reference sequence). The CDR3 loop is CSARASGASDGELFF. In DNA, the CDR3 is TGCAGTGCTAGAGCATCGGGGGCCTCCGACGGGGAGCTGTTTTTT.

This clonotype has a handful of counts. The chain carries TRBV3-1 and TRBJ1-1, with D maybe TRBD1 (5 bases). Germline-derived CDR1 and CDR2 are LGHDT and YNNKEL (reference sequence). V was cut by 4 bases and J by 11 bases, with 17 bases left in between. The CDR3 runs 13 residues. CDR3 residues: CASSPQGADGAFF. In DNA form, the CDR3 reads TGTGCCAGCAGCCCCCAGGGCGCGGACGGGGCTTTCTTT.

The V call is TRBV7-8, the J call TRBJ1-1; D may be TRBD1 (5 bases). The CDR3 has 15 residues. Between the trimmed V and J ends, which lost 5 bases and 0 bases, there was a span of 13 bases. Germline CDR1 SGHVS, CDR2 FQNEAQ. As DNA, the CDR3 is TGTGCCAGCAGCCGAGGGGCTGGATTGAACACTGAAGCTTTCTTT. Amino acids: CASSRGAGLNTEAFF. Together with reference TRBV7-8 and TRBJ1-1, the CDR3 gives the full variable domain: GAGVSQSPRYKVAKRGQDVALRCDPISGHVSLFWYQQALGQGPEFLTYFQNEAQLDKSGLPSDRFFAERPEGSVSTLKIQRTQQEDSAVYLCASSRGAGLNTEAFFGQGTRLTVV.

The gene calls are TRBV20-1 and TRBJ2-7, with TRBD2 matching 13 bases. Germline V CDR1 and CDR2: DFQATT, SNEGSKA (reference sequence). J gave up 7 bases and V 5 bases, and 14 bases lay outside the gene matches. The length of the CDR3 is 16 residues. CDR3: CSALSYGTSGTKEQYF. CDR3 DNA sequence: TGCAGTGCTTTGAGTTATGGGACTAGCGGGACAAAAGAGCAGTACTTC.

This clonotype has a handful of counts. This rearrangement joins TRBV6-1 to TRBJ2-6; possible D gene TRBD2, 6 bases. The germline V and J ends were trimmed by 1 base and 4 bases, with 17 bases remaining between them. This CDR3 comprises 18 residues. The germline V gene encodes CDR1 MNHNS and CDR2 SASEGT. CDR3 sequence: CASSEDPGTYSGANVLTF. For the CDR3, the DNA is TGTGCCAGCAGTGAAGACCCAGGGACTTACTCCGGGGCCAACGTCCTGACTTTC.

This clonotype was seen a handful of times. J is TRBJ2-1 and V is TRBV12-3 or TRBV12-4; TRBD2 is a possible D gene (5 bases). The CDR3 spans 13 residues. V dropped 3 bases and J dropped 7 bases, with 10 bases sitting between them. The CDR3 is CASSLDWKNEQFF. CDR3 coding DNA: TGTGCCAGCAGTTTGGACTGGAAGAATGAGCAGTTCTTC.

This sequence joins TRBV29-1 and TRBJ1-1, with a tentative D call TRBD1 (6 bases). Germline CDR1 reads SQVTM; CDR2 reads ANQGSEA. Trimming shortened V by 4 bases and J by 0 bases, and 12 bases separated the two germline ends. There are 14 residues in the CDR3. This chain's CDR3 is CSVGRTVMNTEAFF. CDR3 DNA: TGCAGCGTTGGGAGGACAGTAATGAACACTGAAGCTTTCTTT.

The rearrangement joins TRBV10-3 to TRBJ1-2, with a possible D match to TRBD1 (6 bases). Trimming removed 5 bases at V and 6 bases at J, with 16 bases between. CDR1 and CDR2 from the germline V gene are ENHRY and SYGVKD. This CDR3 comprises 14 residues. Here the CDR3 reads CAISFMAGENGYTF. CDR3 nucleotides: TGTGCCATCAGTTTTATGGCAGGGGAAAATGGCTACACCTTC.

This clonotype appeared a few times. V is TRBV11-2 and J is TRBJ2-3, with 13 bases matching TRBD2. The V segment lost 5 bases and the J segment 6 bases; nucleotides outside the gene matches: 11. Per germline, CDR1 SGHAT and CDR2 FQNNGV. The CDR3 contains 17 residues. CDR3 protein: CASSPRTSGGTPDTQYF. DNA for the CDR3: TGTGCCAGCAGCCCAAGGACTAGCGGGGGCACCCCGGATACGCAGTATTTT.